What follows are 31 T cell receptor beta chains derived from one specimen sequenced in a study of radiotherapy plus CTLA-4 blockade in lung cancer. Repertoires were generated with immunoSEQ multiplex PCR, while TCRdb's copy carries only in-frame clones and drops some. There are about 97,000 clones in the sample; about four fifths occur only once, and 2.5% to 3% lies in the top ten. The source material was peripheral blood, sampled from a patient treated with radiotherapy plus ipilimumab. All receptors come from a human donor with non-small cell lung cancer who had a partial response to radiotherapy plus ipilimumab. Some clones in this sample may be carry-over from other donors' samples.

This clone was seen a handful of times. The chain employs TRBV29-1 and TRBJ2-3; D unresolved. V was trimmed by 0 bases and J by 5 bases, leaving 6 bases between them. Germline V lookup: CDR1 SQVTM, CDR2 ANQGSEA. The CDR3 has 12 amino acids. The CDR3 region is CSVEELLDTQYF. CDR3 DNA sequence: TGCAGCGTTGAAGAACTGTTAGATACGCAGTATTTT.

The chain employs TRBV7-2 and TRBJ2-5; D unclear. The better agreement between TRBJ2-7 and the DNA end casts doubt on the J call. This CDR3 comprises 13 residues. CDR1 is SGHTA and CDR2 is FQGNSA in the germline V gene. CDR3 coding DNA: TGTGCCACCCGCGGAAACACTAACTACGAGCAGTACTTC. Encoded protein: CATRGNTNYEQYF.

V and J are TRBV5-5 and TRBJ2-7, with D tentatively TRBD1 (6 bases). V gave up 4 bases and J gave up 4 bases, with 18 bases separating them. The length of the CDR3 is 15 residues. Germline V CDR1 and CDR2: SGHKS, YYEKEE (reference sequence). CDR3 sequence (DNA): TGTGCCAGCAGCGAGGGCGGACAGAGGATGTACGAGCAGTACTTC. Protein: CASSEGGQRMYEQYF.

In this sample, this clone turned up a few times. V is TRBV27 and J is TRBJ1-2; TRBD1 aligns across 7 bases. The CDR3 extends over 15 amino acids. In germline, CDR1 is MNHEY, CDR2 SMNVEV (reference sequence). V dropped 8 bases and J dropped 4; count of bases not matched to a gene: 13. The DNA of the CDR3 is TGTGCCAGCGGAGTCGCAGGGGGATCAATCTATGGCTACACCTTC. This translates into CASGVAGGSIYGYTF.

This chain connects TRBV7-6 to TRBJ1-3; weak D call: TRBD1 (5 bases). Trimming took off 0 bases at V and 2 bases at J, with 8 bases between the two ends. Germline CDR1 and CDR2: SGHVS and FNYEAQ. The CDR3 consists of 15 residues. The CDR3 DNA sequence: TGTGCCAGCAGCTTAGCGGCAGGGACTGGAAACACCATATATTTT. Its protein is CASSLAAGTGNTIYF. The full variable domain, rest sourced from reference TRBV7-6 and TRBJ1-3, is GAGVSQSPRYKVTKRGQDVALRCDPISGHVSLYWYRQALGQGPEFLTYFNYEAQQDKSGLPNDRFSAERPEGSISTLTIQRTEQRDSAMYRCASSLAAGTGNTIYFGEGSWLTVV.

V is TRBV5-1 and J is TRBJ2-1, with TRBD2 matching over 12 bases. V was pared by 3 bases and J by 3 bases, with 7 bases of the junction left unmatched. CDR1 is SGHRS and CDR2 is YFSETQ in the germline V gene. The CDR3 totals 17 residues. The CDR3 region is CASSWSSSGRDYNEQFF. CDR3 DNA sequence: TGCGCCAGCAGCTGGAGTTCTAGCGGGAGGGACTACAATGAGCAGTTCTTC.

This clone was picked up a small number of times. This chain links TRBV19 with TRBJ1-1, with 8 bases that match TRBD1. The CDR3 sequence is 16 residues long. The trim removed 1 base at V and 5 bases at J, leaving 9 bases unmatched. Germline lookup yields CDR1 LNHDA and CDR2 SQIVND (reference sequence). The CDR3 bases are TGTGCCAGTAGTATAGGAGGGGTGGACAGGGAGACTGAAGCTTTCTTT. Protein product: CASSIGGVDRETEAFF.

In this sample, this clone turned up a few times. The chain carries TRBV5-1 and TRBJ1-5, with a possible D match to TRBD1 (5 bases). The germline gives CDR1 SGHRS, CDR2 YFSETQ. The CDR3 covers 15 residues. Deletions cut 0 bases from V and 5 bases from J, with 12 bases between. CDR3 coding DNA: TGCGCCAGCAGCTTGGGTGTTCAGGGCCATCAGCCCCAGCATTTT. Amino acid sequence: CASSLGVQGHQPQHF. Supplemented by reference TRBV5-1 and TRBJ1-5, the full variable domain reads KAGVTQTPRYLIKTRGQQVTLSCSPISGHRSVSWYQQTPGQGLQFLFEYFSETQRNKGNFPGRFSGRQFSNSRSEMNVSTLELGDSALYLCASSLGVQGHQPQHFGDGTRLSIL.

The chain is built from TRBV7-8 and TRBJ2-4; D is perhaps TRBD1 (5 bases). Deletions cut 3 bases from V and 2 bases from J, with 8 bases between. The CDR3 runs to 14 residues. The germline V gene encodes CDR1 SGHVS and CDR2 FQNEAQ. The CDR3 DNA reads TGTGCCAGCAGCTTGTCAGGGACCAAAAACATTCAGTACTTC. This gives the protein CASSLSGTKNIQYF. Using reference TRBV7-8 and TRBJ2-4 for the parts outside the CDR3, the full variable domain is GAGVSQSPRYKVAKRGQDVALRCDPISGHVSLFWYQQALGQGPEFLTYFQNEAQLDKSGLPSDRFFAERPEGSVSTLKIQRTQQEDSAVYLCASSLSGTKNIQYFGAGTRLSVL.

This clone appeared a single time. The CDR3 loop is CASSPAPRGRSSGNTIYF. The CDR3 DNA follows: TGTGCCAGCAGCCCAGCCCCCAGGGGAAGAAGCTCTGGAAACACCATATATTTT. This rearrangement joins TRBV7-8 to TRBJ1-3; tentative D call: TRBD1 (6 bases). Trimming removed 5 bases at V and 0 bases at J, with 20 bases between. Germline V gene lookup returns CDR1 SGHVS and CDR2 FQNEAQ. This CDR3 is 18 amino acids long.

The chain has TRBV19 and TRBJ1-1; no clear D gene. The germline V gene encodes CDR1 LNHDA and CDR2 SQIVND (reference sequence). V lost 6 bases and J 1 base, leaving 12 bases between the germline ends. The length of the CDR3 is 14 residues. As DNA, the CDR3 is TGTGCCAGTAGGCCGCGGTCTACGAACACTGAAGCTTTCTTT. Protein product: CASRPRSTNTEAFF.

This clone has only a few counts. The CDR3 sequence: CASSLDRVNTEAFF. In DNA form, the CDR3 reads TGCGCCAGCAGCTTGGACAGGGTGAACACTGAAGCTTTCTTT. The V and J genes are TRBV5-1 and TRBJ1-1; a weak D match, TRBD1 (6 bases). This CDR3 has 14 residues. CDR1 is SGHRS, CDR2 YFSETQ, per germline. With 0 bases removed from V and 0 bases from J, the gap between germline ends came to 6 bases.

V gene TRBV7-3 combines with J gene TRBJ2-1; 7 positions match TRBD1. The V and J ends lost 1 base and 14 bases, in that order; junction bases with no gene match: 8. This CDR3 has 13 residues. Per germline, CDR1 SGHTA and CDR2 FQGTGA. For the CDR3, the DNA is TGTGCCAGCAGCTTAATGGAGACAGGGTCAAAGTTCTTC. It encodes CASSLMETGSKFF.

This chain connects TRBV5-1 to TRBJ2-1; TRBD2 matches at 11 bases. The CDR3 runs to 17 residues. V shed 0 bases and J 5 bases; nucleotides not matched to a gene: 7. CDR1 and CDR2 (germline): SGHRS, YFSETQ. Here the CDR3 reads CASSLGATSGKNNEQFF. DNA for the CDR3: TGCGCCAGCAGCTTGGGGGCGACTAGCGGGAAAAACAATGAGCAGTTCTTC.

CDR3 sequence reads: CASSQAYTGPEPQHF. The CDR3 DNA follows: TGCGCCAGCAGCCAAGCCTATACAGGGCCTGAGCCCCAGCATTTT. The chain carries TRBV4-3 and TRBJ1-5; a possible D gene is TRBD1 (6 bases). Deletions cut 1 base from V and 8 bases from J, with 15 bases between. Germline CDR1 reads LGHNA; CDR2 reads YSLEER. CDR3 length: 15 amino acids.

Here the CDR3 reads CATGTSGVGDTQYF. CDR3 nucleotide sequence: TGTGCCACGGGGACTAGCGGGGTTGGAGATACGCAGTATTTT. The chain couples TRBV19 to TRBJ2-3, with TRBD2 identical over 13 bases. The CDR3 loop spans 14 amino acids. J was trimmed by 5 bases and V by 10 bases; bases with no gene match: 6. From germline, CDR1 is LNHDA and CDR2 SQIVND (reference sequence).

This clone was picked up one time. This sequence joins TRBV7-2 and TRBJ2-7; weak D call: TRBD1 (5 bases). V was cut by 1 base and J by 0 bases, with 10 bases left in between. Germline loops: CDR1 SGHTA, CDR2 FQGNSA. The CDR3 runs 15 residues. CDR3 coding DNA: TGTGCCAGCAGCTTAGGGGGCGAAAGCTCCTACGAGCAGTACTTC. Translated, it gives CASSLGGESSYEQYF.

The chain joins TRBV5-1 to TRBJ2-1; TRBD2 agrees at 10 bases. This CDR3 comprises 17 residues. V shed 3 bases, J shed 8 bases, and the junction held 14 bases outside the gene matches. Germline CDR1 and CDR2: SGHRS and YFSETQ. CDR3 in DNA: TGCGCCAGCAGCTCAGATTATTTGGCTAGCGGGAGTTATGAGCAGTTCTTC. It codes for CASSSDYLASGSYEQFF.

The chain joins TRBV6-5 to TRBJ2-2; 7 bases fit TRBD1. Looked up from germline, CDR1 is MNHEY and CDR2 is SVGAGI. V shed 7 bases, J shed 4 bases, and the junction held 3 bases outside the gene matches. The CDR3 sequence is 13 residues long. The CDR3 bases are TGTGCCAGCAAAACAGGGGTCACCGGGGAGCTGTTTTTT. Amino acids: CASKTGVTGELFF.

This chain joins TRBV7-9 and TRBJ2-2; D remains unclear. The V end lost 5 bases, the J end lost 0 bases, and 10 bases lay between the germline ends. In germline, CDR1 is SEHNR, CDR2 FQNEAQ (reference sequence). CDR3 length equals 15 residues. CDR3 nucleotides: TGTGCCAGCAGCCGTCTAATTACGAACACCGGGGAGCTGTTTTTT. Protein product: CASSRLITNTGELFF.

The CDR3 DNA reads as TGTGCCAGCAGTTACCCTCTGACAGTTTCGCCACCCCTCCACTTT. Its protein product is CASSYPLTVSPPLHF. The genes are TRBV6-6 and TRBJ1-6; possibly TRBD1 for D (5 bases). Trimming left V 2 bases short and J 11 bases short, with 16 bases between. This CDR3 region has 15 residues. Germline loops: CDR1 MNHNY, CDR2 SVGAGI (reference sequence).

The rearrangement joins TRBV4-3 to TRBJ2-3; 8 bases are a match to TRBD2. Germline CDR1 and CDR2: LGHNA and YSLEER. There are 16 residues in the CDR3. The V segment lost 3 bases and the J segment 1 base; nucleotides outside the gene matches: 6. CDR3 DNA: TGCGCCAGCAGCCAGACTAGCGCAGAACGCACAGATACGCAGTATTTT. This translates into CASSQTSAERTDTQYF.

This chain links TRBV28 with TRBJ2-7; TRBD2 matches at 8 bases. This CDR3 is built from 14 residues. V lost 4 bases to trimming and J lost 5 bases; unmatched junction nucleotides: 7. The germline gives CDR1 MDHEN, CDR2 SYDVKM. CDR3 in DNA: TGTGCCAGCAGTTCCGGGACTAGGGTCCACGAGCAGTACTTC. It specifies CASSSGTRVHEQYF.

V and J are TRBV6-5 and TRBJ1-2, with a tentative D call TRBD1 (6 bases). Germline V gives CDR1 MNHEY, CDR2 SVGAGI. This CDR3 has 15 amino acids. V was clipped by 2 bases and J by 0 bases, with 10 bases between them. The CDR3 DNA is TGTGCCAGCAGTTACGGGGGCAGTCCTAACTATGGCTACACCTTC. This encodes CASSYGGSPNYGYTF.

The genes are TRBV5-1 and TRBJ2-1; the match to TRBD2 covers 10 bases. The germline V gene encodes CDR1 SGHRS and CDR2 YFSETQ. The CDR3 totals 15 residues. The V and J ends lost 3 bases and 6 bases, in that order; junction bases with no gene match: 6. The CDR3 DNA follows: TGCGCCAGCAGCTCGCTAGCGGGAGCGTCCAATGAGCAGTTCTTC. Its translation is CASSSLAGASNEQFF. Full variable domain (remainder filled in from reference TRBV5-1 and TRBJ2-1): KAGVTQTPRYLIKTRGQQVTLSCSPISGHRSVSWYQQTPGQGLQFLFEYFSETQRNKGNFPGRFSGRQFSNSRSEMNVSTLELGDSALYLCASSSLAGASNEQFFGPGTRLTVL.

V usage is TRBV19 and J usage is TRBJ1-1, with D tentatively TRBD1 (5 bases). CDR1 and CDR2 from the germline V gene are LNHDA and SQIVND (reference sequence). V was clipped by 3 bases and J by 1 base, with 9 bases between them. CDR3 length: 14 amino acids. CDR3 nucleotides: TGTGCCAGTAGTATCATCCAGGGGAACACTGAAGCTTTCTTT. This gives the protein CASSIIQGNTEAFF.

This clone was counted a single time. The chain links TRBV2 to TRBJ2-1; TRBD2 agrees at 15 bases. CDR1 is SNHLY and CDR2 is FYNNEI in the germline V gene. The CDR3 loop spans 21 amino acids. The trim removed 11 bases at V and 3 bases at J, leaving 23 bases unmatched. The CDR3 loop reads CALTLGLAGGGQRSRYNEQFF. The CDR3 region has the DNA TGTGCCTTGACGTTGGGACTAGCGGGGGGCGGTCAAAGGAGCCGCTACAATGAGCAGTTCTTC.

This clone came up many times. CDR3 nucleotides: TGTGCCAGCAGCTGGGGGGGGAGATCTGGAAACACCATATATTTT. Its translation is CASSWGGRSGNTIYF. V and J are TRBV5-4 and TRBJ1-3; D perhaps matches TRBD1 (5 bases). Germline V lookup: CDR1 SGHNT, CDR2 YYREEE (reference sequence). The CDR3 length is 15 residues. V was cut by 3 bases and J by 1 base, with 11 bases left in between.

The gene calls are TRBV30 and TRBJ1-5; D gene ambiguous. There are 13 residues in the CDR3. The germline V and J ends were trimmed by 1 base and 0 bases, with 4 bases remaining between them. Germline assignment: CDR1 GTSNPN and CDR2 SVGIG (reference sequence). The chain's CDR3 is CAWSAGSNQPQHF. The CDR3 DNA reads TGTGCCTGGAGTGCAGGTAGCAATCAGCCCCAGCATTTT.

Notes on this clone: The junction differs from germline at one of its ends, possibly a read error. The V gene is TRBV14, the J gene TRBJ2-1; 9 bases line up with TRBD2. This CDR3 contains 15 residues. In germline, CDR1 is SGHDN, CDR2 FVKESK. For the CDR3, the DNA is TGTGCCAGCAGCCAACCGACTAGCGGATACAATAAGCAGTTCTTC. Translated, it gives CASSQPTSGYNKQFF.

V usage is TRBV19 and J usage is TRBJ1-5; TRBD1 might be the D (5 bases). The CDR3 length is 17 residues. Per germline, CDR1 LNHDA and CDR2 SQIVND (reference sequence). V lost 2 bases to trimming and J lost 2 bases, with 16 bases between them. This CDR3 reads CASSIPAGIGGNQPQHF. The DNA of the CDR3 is TGTGCCAGTAGTATACCTGCAGGGATTGGAGGCAATCAGCCCCAGCATTTT.